Shown below are 14 T cell receptor beta chains from a single sample sequenced in a study of monozygotic twins with inflammatory bowel disease. TCRdb reprocessed the 5' RACE reads and keeps a single row for each CDR3 protein, giving no DNA. In all, the sample yields under 150,000 distinct CDR3 sequences. The sequenced material came from blood. The receptors shown here come from a human donor with ulcerative colitis or Crohn's disease, or a healthy co-twin of an affected twin (not recorded which).

The chain links TRBV4-1 to TRBJ2-2; TCRdb calls TRBD1, which cannot be checked without DNA. CDR3 size: 14 residues. From germline, CDR1 is MGHRA and CDR2 YSYEKL. The CDR3 sequence is CASSQVGATGELFF.

The CDR3: CASRRRGAQPYEQYF. V usage is TRBV5-1 and J usage is TRBJ2-7; TCRdb's D call of TRBD1 is untestable without DNA. Per germline, CDR1 SGHRS and CDR2 YFSETQ. This CDR3 region has 15 residues.

The CDR3 protein is CALTGNGGSYGYTF. The chain couples TRBV2 to TRBJ1-2; TCRdb names TRBD1, which stays unverified in the absence of DNA. The CDR3 extends over 14 amino acids. Per germline, CDR1 SNHLY and CDR2 FYNNEI. The full variable domain, with the rest looked up from reference TRBV2 and TRBJ1-2, is EPEVTQTPSHQVTQMGQEVILRCVPISNHLYFYWYRQILGQKVEFLVSFYNNEISEKSEIFDDQFSVERPDGSNFTLKIRSTKLEDSAMYFCALTGNGGSYGYTFGSGTRLTVV.

The rearrangement joins TRBV6-2 or TRBV6-3 to TRBJ2-7; the D call of TRBD1 rests on TCRdb alone, since no DNA is present to check it. Germline lookup yields CDR1 MNHEY and CDR2 SVGEGT. CDR3 size: 17 residues. This chain's CDR3 is CASSYASGEVLPYEQYF.

The CDR3 region is CASILNFRMTNTDTQYF. The rearrangement uses TRBV5-6 and TRBJ2-3. This CDR3 spans 17 amino acids. Germline-derived CDR1 and CDR2 are SGHDT and YYEEEE. Using reference TRBV5-6 and TRBJ2-3 for the parts outside the CDR3, the full variable domain is DAGVTQSPTHLIKTRGQQVTLRCSPKSGHDTVSWYQQALGQGPQFIFQYYEEEERQRGNFPDRFSGHQFPNYSSELNVNALLLGDSALYLCASILNFRMTNTDTQYFGPGTRLTVL.

This chain links TRBV7-2 with TRBJ1-2. Germline V gene sequence: CDR1 SGHTA, CDR2 FQGNSA. The CDR3 runs 13 residues. CDR3 protein: CASSTGTRYGYTF.

This sequence joins TRBV7-2 and TRBJ1-5. CDR1 and CDR2 from the germline V gene are SGHTA and FQGNSA. The CDR3 contains 12 residues. The CDR3 loop reads CASSLGFQPQHF.

This rearrangement joins TRBV3-1 to TRBJ2-3. From germline, CDR1 is LGHDT and CDR2 YNNKEL (reference sequence). The length of the CDR3 is 14 residues. The CDR3 sequence: CASSPTSSTDTQYF.

The chain employs TRBV7-2 and TRBJ2-1; TCRdb proposes TRBD2, but this gene call is untestable without DNA. This CDR3 spans 15 amino acids. Per the germline V gene, CDR1 is SGHTA and CDR2 is FQGNSA. Here the CDR3 reads CASSLAGRLGNEQFF.

CDR3 sequence: CASSEQGSYLEAFF. The chain is built from TRBV25-1 and TRBJ1-1; with no DNA, the TCRdb D assignment of TRBD1 cannot be verified. There are 14 residues in the CDR3. In germline, CDR1 is MGHDK, CDR2 SYGVNS.

The chain uses TRBV10-3 and TRBJ2-1; the D call of TRBD1 rests on TCRdb alone, since no DNA is present to check it. The germline V gene has CDR1 ENHRY and CDR2 SYGVKD. The CDR3 runs to 13 residues. CDR3 amino acids: CAISDGGPNEQFF.

The chain joins TRBV20-1 to TRBJ1-1. Germline CDR1 DFQATT, CDR2 SNEGSKA (reference sequence). The CDR3 spans 12 residues. CDR3 residues: CSARQPNTEAFF.

The V and J genes are TRBV7-2 and TRBJ1-2; without DNA, the TCRdb call of TRBD1 cannot be checked. This CDR3 is built from 14 residues. The germline V gene encodes CDR1 SGHTA and CDR2 FQGNSA. CDR3 loop: CASSLRGQNYGYTF.

The chain uses TRBV24-1 and TRBJ2-1; TCRdb selects TRBD2, and the lack of DNA leaves this call unchecked. Germline V gene lookup returns CDR1 KGHDR and CDR2 SFDVKD. The CDR3 covers 18 residues. The CDR3 here is CATSDWGPTGISYNEQFF.